The 28 T cell receptor beta chains below were found in one sample sequenced in a study of blood T cells in healthy people across ages. A second about 7 to 12 cycle PCR used barcoded and J-beta primers. TCRdb recomputed calls from the 5' RACE reads with MiXCR, one row per CDR3 protein. The sample holds some 1.6 million distinct CDR3 sequences, around 36% seen once. Sequences were obtained from blood. Receptors originate from a woman aged 25 to 39 in good health.

The chain employs TRBV7-9 and TRBJ1-5; the D is unclear. The CDR3 has 14 residues. Germline V gene data show CDR1 as SEHNR and CDR2 as FQNEAQ (reference sequence). V gave up 4 bases and J gave up 3 bases, with 10 bases separating them. CDR3 residues: CASSSDAFNQPQHF. CDR3 DNA sequence: TGTGCCAGCAGCTCAGATGCATTCAATCAGCCCCAGCATTTT.

The chain combines TRBV21-1 with TRBJ2-7; the table gives TRBD1 as D, unverified against the DNA. TRBV21-1 is a listed pseudogene. This CDR3 spans 15 amino acids. Here the CDR3 DNA reads TGTGCCAGCAGCACCCGAGGGACAGGGGGCGGCGAGCAGTACTTC. This translates into CASSTRGTGGGEQYF.

This clonotype was picked up a small number of times. The chain couples TRBV5-1 to TRBJ2-3, with 9 nucleotides matching TRBD1. From germline, CDR1 is SGHRS and CDR2 YFSETQ. The CDR3 is made up of 15 amino acids. The V and J ends lost 4 bases and 3 bases, in that order; junction bases with no gene match: 6. CDR3 sequence (DNA): TGCGCCAGCAGCGGGATTGGACAGGGGACAGATACGCAGTATTTT. It translates to CASSGIGQGTDTQYF. Using reference TRBV5-1 and TRBJ2-3 for the parts outside the CDR3, the full variable domain is KAGVTQTPRYLIKTRGQQVTLSCSPISGHRSVSWYQQTPGQGLQFLFEYFSETQRNKGNFPGRFSGRQFSNSRSEMNVSTLELGDSALYLCASSGIGQGTDTQYFGPGTRLTVL.

This clonotype was observed a single time. One end of the junction is discordant with germline, which a read error may explain. CDR3 protein: CSAREGSGGLPQHF. The CDR3 DNA reads TGCAGTGCAAGAGAGGGATCGGGTGGCCTGCCCCAGCATTTT. This sequence joins TRBV20-1 and TRBJ1-5; no reliable D call. This CDR3 spans 14 amino acids. Germline CDR1 DFQATT, CDR2 SNEGSKA (reference sequence).

This clonotype has only a few counts. The chain links TRBV27 to TRBJ2-6; TRBD2 matches at 9 bases. Germline V gene sequence: CDR1 MNHEY, CDR2 SMNVEV (reference sequence). V shed 8 bases and J 2 bases; nucleotides not matched to a gene: 10. This CDR3 has 17 residues. The CDR3 region has the DNA TGTGCCAGCCTGGGTCTAGCGGGGACTCCTGGGGCCAACGTCCTGACTTTC. Its protein is CASLGLAGTPGANVLTF.

The CDR3 DNA reads as TGTGCCAGCAGCTTATGGGCCGAGGGCAATCAGCCCCAGCATTTT. Amino acid sequence: CASSLWAEGNQPQHF. The chain employs TRBV7-2 and TRBJ1-5; D unclear. V dropped 2 bases and J dropped 2 bases, with 10 bases sitting between them. Per germline, CDR1 SGHTA and CDR2 FQGNSA. The CDR3 totals 15 residues.

This clonotype was observed at least ten times. The chain uses TRBV9 and TRBJ1-1, with D hard to call. CDR1 and CDR2 (germline): SGDLS, YYNGEE. The CDR3 contains 15 residues. Trimming cost V 0 bases and J 1 base, with 10 bases left between them. In nucleotides, the CDR3 is TGTGCCAGCAGCGTAGGAATGGGCGCGAACACTGAAGCTTTCTTT. Its translation is CASSVGMGANTEAFF.

This clonotype was recorded a few times. This chain uses TRBV5-1 with TRBJ1-1, with no clear D. Germline CDR1 reads SGHRS; CDR2 reads YFSETQ. The CDR3 is 14 residues long. V was cut by 4 bases and J by 3 bases, with 13 bases left in between. The CDR3 DNA reads as TGCGCCAGCAGCCCCCCGGCCCGGGACACTGAAGCTTTCTTT. Its translation: CASSPPARDTEAFF.

This chain joins TRBV6-1 and TRBJ1-1, with D possibly being TRBD1 (6 bases). The CDR3 consists of 17 residues. V gave up 6 bases and J gave up 1 base, with 21 bases separating them. CDR1 and CDR2 from the germline V gene are MNHNS and SASEGT. The CDR3 loop reads CASSTGQVLGSNTEAFF. CDR3 DNA sequence: TGTGCCAGCAGCACAGGGCAGGTTCTGGGGTCGAACACTGAAGCTTTCTTT.

This clonotype came up a few times. This rearrangement joins TRBV7-9 to TRBJ1-2, with 7 bases lining up with TRBD1. The germline CDR1 and CDR2 sequences are SEHNR and FQNEAQ (reference sequence). CDR3 length: 17 amino acids. The J segment lost 6 bases and the V segment lost 6 bases, leaving 19 bases of the junction unmatched. The CDR3 is CASSFRGGKDRQDGYTF. In DNA form, the CDR3 reads TGTGCCAGCAGTTTCCGTGGGGGAAAGGACAGGCAAGATGGCTACACCTTC.

V usage is TRBV7-9 and J usage is TRBJ2-4, with a tentative D call TRBD2 (5 bases). Matching the DNA end better, TRBJ2-7 makes the J call doubtful. Per germline, CDR1 SEHNR and CDR2 FQNEAQ (reference sequence). The CDR3 covers 14 residues. The CDR3, as DNA: TGTGCCAGCAGCCTCAGCGGATGGGGAAACGAGCAGTACTTC. Translated, it gives CASSLSGWGNEQYF.

This chain joins TRBV7-6 and TRBJ2-7; TRBD1 aligns across 9 bases. Germline V lookup: CDR1 SGHVS, CDR2 FNYEAQ. Unmatched junction bases numbered 11, after V lost 1 base and J lost 10 bases. The CDR3 spans 15 residues. The CDR3, as DNA: TGTGCCAGCAGCTTAGATGCCGGGACAGGGACCGGCCAGTACTTC. Translated, it gives CASSLDAGTGTGQYF.

Concerning this clonotype: A junction boundary mismatches the germline segment, possibly from a read error. The chain has TRBV20-1 and TRBJ2-3; TRBD2 agrees at 10 bases. The CDR3 length is 18 residues. Germline-derived CDR1 and CDR2 are DFQATT and SNEGSKA (reference sequence). CDR3 nucleotide sequence: TGCAGTGCTAGTGGGCTAGCGGGGGCAATCTCTAGCACAGATATGCAGTATTTT. This translates into CSASGLAGAISSTDMQYF.

This clonotype was detected a few times. The chain carries TRBV20-1 and TRBJ2-1, with 7 positions matching TRBD1. Germline V CDR1 and CDR2: DFQATT, SNEGSKA (reference sequence). V dropped 5 bases and J dropped 1; count of bases not matched to a gene: 8. The CDR3 runs 15 residues. In DNA form, the CDR3 reads TGCAGTGCTGACTACAGGGGTAGGTCCTACAATGAGCAGTTCTTC. Encoded protein: CSADYRGRSYNEQFF.

In this sample, this clonotype turned up a few times. The chain couples TRBV11-2 to TRBJ2-1; D gene uncertain. The CDR3 is made up of 13 amino acids. The V end was cut by 5 bases, the J end by 10 bases, with 15 bases between. Germline lookup yields CDR1 SGHAT and CDR2 FQNNGV. CDR3 bases: TGTGCCAGCAGCCTATCCGGCACCCCCGAGCAGTTCTTC. Translation: CASSLSGTPEQFF.

Turning to this clonotype: This may be a read error: a much more frequent sequence differs by one nucleotide. The chain has TRBV4-1 and TRBJ1-6, with 7 bases lining up with TRBD1. This CDR3 is built from 14 residues. Germline assignment: CDR1 MGHRA and CDR2 YSYEKL. V trimming: 8 bases; J trimming: 9 bases; junction bases outside the gene matches: 10. CDR3 protein: CASGLRQGGSPLHF. CDR3 coding DNA: TGCGCCAGCGGCCTAAGACAGGGAGGTTCACCCCTCCACTTT.

In this sample, this clonotype turned up once. With a much larger clone just one base away, this may be a read error. The chain has TRBV29-1 and TRBJ2-1; D perhaps matches TRBD2 (6 bases). The DNA end lines up better with TRBJ2-7; the J call may be wrong. CDR1 SQVTM and CDR2 ANQGSEA come from the germline V gene. The CDR3 covers 18 residues. In DNA, the CDR3 is TGCAGCGTTGTTATTGTCGGGCGGCGGGACGGCTCCTACAATGAGCAGTACTTC. It encodes CSVVIVGRRDGSYNEQYF.

This clonotype was recorded a few times. This chain uses TRBV7-9 with TRBJ2-6; D is ambiguous. The CDR3 runs to 16 residues. Germline V lookup: CDR1 SEHNR, CDR2 FQNEAQ (reference sequence). V shed 3 bases and J shed 0 bases, with 9 bases lying between them. The CDR3 DNA follows: TGTGCCAGCAGCTTGGGCGCCACCTCTGGGGCCAACGTCCTGACTTTC. This gives the protein CASSLGATSGANVLTF.

As concerns this clonotype: Relative to the germline gene, one junction end is altered; a read error may explain this. The CDR3 region has the DNA TGCGCCAGCAGTGAATCGGGACAGGGGAGCAATCAGCCCCAGCATTTT. It translates to CASSESGQGSNQPQHF. The chain joins TRBV6-1 to TRBJ1-5; 10 bases map to TRBD1. This CDR3 spans 16 amino acids. From germline, CDR1 is MNHNS and CDR2 SASEGT.

Worth noting for this clonotype: Mismatch with germline at one junction end may stem from a read error. The chain links TRBV12-3 or TRBV12-4 to TRBJ2-3; 9 bases map to TRBD2. CDR3 length: 15 residues. CDR3 coding DNA: TGTGCCAGCAGTTTTGCGGGGGGGCGGGCAGATGCGCAGTATTTT. It codes for CASSFAGGRADAQYF.

The chain joins TRBV20-1 to TRBJ2-7; unclear D gene. CDR3 length: 13 amino acids. The germline V gene encodes CDR1 DFQATT and CDR2 SNEGSKA (reference sequence). With 3 bases removed from V and 2 bases from J, the gap between germline ends came to 11 bases. The DNA for the CDR3 is TGCAGTGCTAGGAGTCAGCGCACCTACGAGCAGTACTTC. It yields the protein CSARSQRTYEQYF.

This chain uses TRBV6-5 with TRBJ2-4; D is possibly TRBD1 or TRBD2 (5 bases each). The CDR3 has 13 amino acids. The V end lost 7 bases, the J end lost 5 bases, and 12 bases lay between the germline ends. In germline, CDR1 is MNHEY, CDR2 SVGAGI. This chain's CDR3 is CASTLPGQNIQYF. CDR3 nucleotide sequence: TGTGCCAGCACGCTACCGGGGCAAAACATTCAGTACTTC.

V usage is TRBV3-1 and J usage is TRBJ2-5; a weak D match, TRBD1 (5 bases). Germline V lookup: CDR1 LGHDT, CDR2 YNNKEL (reference sequence). Trimming stripped 4 bases from V and 2 bases from J, with 14 bases between. This CDR3 comprises 15 residues. The CDR3: CASSPNVGVQETQYF. The CDR3 DNA reads as TGTGCCAGCAGCCCCAACGTAGGGGTTCAAGAGACCCAGTACTTC.

The chain uses TRBV11-2 and TRBJ2-3; 8 bases match TRBD1. CDR1 is SGHAT, CDR2 FQNNGV, per germline. V was clipped by 6 bases and J by 0 bases; unmatched bases: 5. The CDR3 is 15 residues long. The CDR3 DNA reads as TGTGCCAGCAGGAGGACAGGGCTTAGCACAGATACGCAGTATTTT. It translates to CASRRTGLSTDTQYF.

This clonotype was detected a few times. This chain links TRBV4-1 with TRBJ1-6; the D gene is possibly TRBD1 (5 bases). V lost 0 bases and J lost 6, with 12 bases in between. From germline, CDR1 is MGHRA and CDR2 YSYEKL. This CDR3 has 16 amino acids. In nucleotides, the CDR3 is TGCGCCAGCAGCCAAGATCTCGGGACGGCTAATTCACCCCTCCACTTT. It specifies CASSQDLGTANSPLHF.

Notes on this clonotype: A much larger clone sits a single nucleotide away, making a read error possible. The genes are TRBV21-1 and TRBJ2-7; the table calls TRBD1, which could not be checked here. TRBV21-1 is reported as a pseudogene. This CDR3 spans 16 amino acids. The CDR3 loop is CANSKAGTTRDYEQYF. The CDR3 DNA reads TGTGCCAACAGCAAAGCGGGGACCACCCGGGATTACGAGCAGTACTTC.

This clonotype has only a few counts. This rearrangement joins TRBV7-2 to TRBJ2-7, with a tentative D call TRBD2 (5 bases). Per the germline V gene, CDR1 is SGHTA and CDR2 is FQGNSA. The CDR3 loop spans 14 amino acids. Trimming cost V 8 bases and J 2 bases, with 16 bases left between them. Written as DNA, the CDR3 is TGTGCCAGCCCTCGGGGAGAGAATCCCTACGAGCAGTACTTC. It codes for CASPRGENPYEQYF.

This clonotype was found a few times. V usage is TRBV6-2 or TRBV6-3 and J usage is TRBJ2-7; a weak D match, TRBD2 (5 bases). Per the germline V gene, CDR1 is MNHEY and CDR2 is SVGEGT. V lost 5 bases and J 9 bases, leaving 11 bases between the germline ends. CDR3 length equals 11 residues. The CDR3 reads CASSGSRVQYF. CDR3 nucleotide sequence: TGTGCCAGCAGTGGGAGTCGCGTGCAGTACTTC.